In this sample, the clone carrying this T cell receptor (beta chain) turned up many times. The target antigen is unknown. The CDR3 covers 16 residues. V was cut by 4 bases and J by 2 bases, with 17 bases left in between. The V gene's germline CDR1 is SEHNR and CDR2 FQNEAQ (reference sequence). TCRdb processed the 5' RACE reads anew with MiXCR; each CDR3 protein has one entry. The repertoire has roughly 110,000 distinct CDR3 sequences, about 15% of them found once; the top ten carry around two fifths. The sample belongs to a study of T-cell memory formation after mild COVID-19. Notes on the study in general: Unconfirmed was the SARS-CoV-2 specificity of second-wave clones that peaked on day 37. Clones that got smaller from day 15 to 85 had even CD4/CD8, while clones growing later tipped toward CD4+. Some clones that responded were present in memory (sampled pre-infection), which suggests cross-reactive memory joined.

The V gene is TRBV7-9, the J gene TRBJ1-2, with D uncertain. This receptor was identified in a man aged 18 to 35 who had mild COVID-19 (a few samples of this study predate the infection). Cell type and time point are not known. The sample was PBMCs or a T cell subset sorted from them (not recorded which). CDR3 amino acids: CASSSVRTVTNYGYTF. As DNA, the CDR3 is TGTGCCAGCAGCTCAGTAAGGACCGTTACGAACTATGGCTACACCTTC.